This T cell receptor beta chain came from a study of monozygotic twins with inflammatory bowel disease. Study-level findings and limits: Patients received differing immunosuppressive treatments, which may have added variability to their repertoires. A reduction in TCRbeta diversity (inverse Simpson) was seen in IBD patients relative to healthy co-twins.

Starting material for each TCR library was about 3,200 ng of total RNA. Following a re-call of the 5' RACE reads, TCRdb has one entry per CDR3 protein and lacks DNA. This table lists over 110,000 distinct CDR3 sequences. The CDR3 covers 15 residues. Per the germline V gene, CDR1 is SGHRS and CDR2 is YFSETQ. For this clonotype: Its antigen is undetermined.

T cells were not sorted, and total RNA was isolated straight from whole blood. The sample taken for sequencing was blood. The genes are TRBV5-1 and TRBJ2-2; TCRdb gives TRBD2 as the D gene, but with no DNA this cannot be confirmed. This sequence originates from a human donor with ulcerative colitis or Crohn's disease, or a healthy co-twin of an affected twin (not recorded which). CDR3 residues: CASSSGLADTGELFF.